What follows are 25 T cell receptor beta chains derived from one specimen sequenced in a study of blood T cell repertoires in COVID-19. TCRdb's copy holds only in-frame clones and misses some; the assay was immunoSEQ multiplex PCR. The sample lists about 220,000 clones, approximately 86% occurring once. The sample was peripheral blood. These TCRs come from a woman over 75 with acute or convalescent COVID-19.

This chain uses TRBV7-2 with TRBJ2-1, with 12 bases matching TRBD2. The CDR3 has 15 residues. The V gene end was trimmed by 5 bases and the J gene end by 9 bases; junction bases not matched to a gene: 8. Germline CDR1 is SGHTA and CDR2 is FQGNSA. CDR3 residues: CASSPQTSGGSEQFF. The CDR3 nucleotides read TGTGCCAGCAGCCCACAGACTAGCGGGGGATCTGAGCAGTTCTTC.

The chain couples TRBV4-2 to TRBJ2-1, with TRBD1 matching 10 bases. There are 15 residues in the CDR3. Losses at the gene ends were 1 base for V and 3 bases for J; bases not matched to a gene: 0. The germline gives CDR1 LGHNA, CDR2 YNFKEQ. CDR3 in amino acids: CASSQGTGGYNEQFF. For the CDR3, the DNA is TGTGCCAGCAGCCAAGGGACAGGGGGCTACAATGAGCAGTTCTTC.

The rearrangement joins TRBV7-3 to TRBJ2-2; TRBD1 might be the D (5 bases). Germline V gives CDR1 SGHTA, CDR2 FQGTGA. Trimming took 4 bases from V and 0 from J, leaving 9 bases between them. This CDR3 spans 15 amino acids. The CDR3 bases are TGTGCCAGCAGCTCCGGACAAACGAACACCGGGGAGCTGTTTTTT. This codes for CASSSGQTNTGELFF.

The chain couples TRBV6-5 to TRBJ2-7; 9 nucleotides align to TRBD1. Per germline, CDR1 MNHEY and CDR2 SVGAGI. The CDR3 spans 16 residues. The V gene end was trimmed by 0 bases and the J gene end by 5 bases; junction bases not matched to a gene: 8. The CDR3 DNA sequence: TGTGCCAGCAGTTACTCGGAGAGACAGGGGGTCCACGAGCAGTACTTC. Encoded protein: CASSYSERQGVHEQYF.

The table lists this clone with a count of one. The chain carries TRBV6-5 and TRBJ2-1; 11 bases are shared with TRBD1. Germline V gene sequence: CDR1 MNHEY, CDR2 SVGAGI. V was clipped by 6 bases and J by 6 bases; unmatched bases: 4. The CDR3 is 14 residues long. The CDR3 DNA follows: TGTGCCAGCAGCGGGGACAGGGGGGTCAATGAGCAGTTCTTC. It translates to CASSGDRGVNEQFF.

The genes are TRBV5-8 and TRBJ1-6; 7 nucleotides line up with TRBD1. CDR1 SGHTS and CDR2 YDEGEE come from the germline V gene. The CDR3 sequence is 15 residues long. The V and J ends lost 5 bases and 7 bases, in that order; junction bases with no gene match: 9. The CDR3 spells CASRPRTGENSPLHF. In nucleotides, the CDR3 is TGTGCCAGCAGACCACGGACAGGCGAAAATTCACCCCTCCACTTT.

The rearrangement joins TRBV30 to TRBJ1-1, with 12 positions matching TRBD1. V lost 5 bases and J lost 4; bases outside the gene matches: 5. Germline CDR1 reads GTSNPN; CDR2 reads SVGIG (reference sequence). CDR3 length: 14 residues. The CDR3 nucleotides read TGTGCCTGGGGGGACAGGGGGCGCGTCACTGAAGCTTTCTTT. It is translated as CAWGDRGRVTEAFF.

This clone was seen more than once but under ten times. The chain recombines TRBV15 with TRBJ2-7; 7 bases agree with TRBD2. After removal of 0 bases from V and 3 bases from J, the junction contained 5 bases not matched to a gene. Germline CDR1 and CDR2: LNHNV and YYDKDF (reference sequence). This CDR3 has 15 amino acids. CDR3 bases: TGTGCCACCAGCAGAGACTCGGGGGGATTCTACGAGCAGTACTTC. Amino acids: CATSRDSGGFYEQYF.

The chain employs TRBV3-1 (or the pseudogene TRBV3-2) and TRBJ1-6, with D possibly being TRBD1 (5 bases). Per germline, CDR1 LGHDT and CDR2 YNNKEL (reference sequence). The CDR3 is made up of 14 amino acids. V lost 4 bases, J lost 6 bases, and 10 bases lay in between. The CDR3 reads CASSPGLINSPLHF. The CDR3 DNA reads TGTGCCAGCAGCCCGGGACTTATTAATTCACCCCTCCACTTT.

This clone was detected once. The chain is built from TRBV3-1 (or the pseudogene TRBV3-2) and TRBJ2-3, with D maybe TRBD2 (5 bases). The CDR3 consists of 15 residues. Trimming took 0 bases from V and 8 from J, leaving 15 bases between them. In germline, CDR1 is LGHDT, CDR2 YNNKEL (reference sequence). This CDR3 is CASSQDRTLPGTQYF. Here the CDR3 DNA reads TGTGCCAGCAGCCAAGATAGGACTCTACCAGGTACGCAGTATTTT.

The chain combines TRBV7-9 with TRBJ1-2; TRBD1 matches at 7 bases. Germline V gene lookup returns CDR1 SEHNR and CDR2 FQNEAQ (reference sequence). Unmatched junction bases numbered 9, after V lost 5 bases and J lost 0 bases. The CDR3 spans 16 residues. The CDR3 DNA sequence: TGTGCCAGCAGCCGAGGACAGGAGACCTCTAACTATGGCTACACCTTC. This encodes CASSRGQETSNYGYTF.

The count of this clone is one. V and J are TRBV5-8 and TRBJ2-7; 7 bases are a match to TRBD1. CDR3 length: 16 amino acids. The V gene's germline CDR1 is SGHTS and CDR2 YDEGEE. Trimming at V came to 3 bases and at J to 2 bases, leaving 11 bases not matched to a gene. CDR3: CASSSGQAITAYEQYF. DNA for the CDR3: TGTGCCAGCAGCTCCGGACAGGCGATAACGGCCTACGAGCAGTACTTC.

This clone was observed a handful of times. The chain employs TRBV19 and TRBJ1-1, with 8 bases identical to TRBD1. Germline V gene lookup returns CDR1 LNHDA and CDR2 SQIVND (reference sequence). The ends lost 5 bases at V and 4 bases at J; junction bases unmatched: 15. The CDR3 is made up of 17 amino acids. The CDR3 nucleotides read TGTGCCAGTAGTCCTCGCCGGGGCAGGGGGCTTGGCACTGAAGCTTTCTTT. This translates into CASSPRRGRGLGTEAFF.

Remarks on this clone: In the same sample, other DNA sequences code for this CDR3. The chain joins TRBV12-3 or TRBV12-4 to TRBJ1-2; 7 positions match TRBD1. The V gene end was trimmed by 6 bases and the J gene end by 5 bases; junction bases not matched to a gene: 6. The CDR3 has 13 amino acids. The CDR3 DNA reads as TGTGCCAGCAGCCTGAGGGGGCTTTATGGCTACACCTTC. Translated, it gives CASSLRGLYGYTF.

V is TRBV7-2 and J is TRBJ1-1; perhaps TRBD1 as D (5 bases). Germline V CDR1 and CDR2: SGHTA, FQGNSA. V lost 1 base and J 4 bases, leaving 10 bases between the germline ends. The CDR3 runs 14 residues. The CDR3 coding sequence is TGTGCCAGCAGCTTAGTCAGGGAGGGCACTGAAGCTTTCTTT. Its protein product is CASSLVREGTEAFF.

This clone showed up just once. The chain couples TRBV7-9 to TRBJ2-2; D uncertain. The CDR3 sequence is 15 residues long. CDR1 SEHNR and CDR2 FQNEAQ come from the germline V gene (reference sequence). V lost 4 bases and J 5 bases, leaving 14 bases between the germline ends. This chain's CDR3 is CASSSERGRTGELFF. CDR3 DNA sequence: TGTGCCAGCAGCTCGGAGAGAGGAAGGACCGGGGAGCTGTTTTTT. Combining the CDR3 with reference TRBV7-9 and TRBJ2-2 gives the whole variable domain DTGVSQNPRHKITKRGQNVTFRCDPISEHNRLYWYRQTLGQGPEFLTYFQNEAQLEKSRLLSDRFSAERPKGSFSTLEIQRTEQGDSAMYLCASSSERGRTGELFFGEGSRLTVL.

The genes are TRBV2 and TRBJ1-3; D gene ambiguous. The V end was cut by 4 bases, the J end by 2 bases, with 9 bases between. Germline assignment: CDR1 SNHLY and CDR2 FYNNEI. The CDR3 runs to 14 residues. CDR3 DNA: TGTGCCAGCAGTGTCGGGGTACCTGGAAACACCATATATTTT. Translation: CASSVGVPGNTIYF.

This rearrangement joins TRBV6-5 to TRBJ1-3, with TRBD1 matching 9 bases. This CDR3 comprises 13 residues. V lost 6 bases to trimming and J lost 8 bases; unmatched junction nucleotides: 5. CDR1 and CDR2 from the germline V gene are MNHEY and SVGAGI. CDR3 region: CASRSDRGDTIYF. As DNA, the CDR3 is TGTGCCAGCAGATCGGACAGGGGTGACACCATATATTTT.

CDR3 DNA sequence: TGTGCCAGCAGATTTACAGGGAACACCGGGGAGCTGTTTTTT. Protein sequence: CASRFTGNTGELFF. The chain recombines TRBV28 with TRBJ2-2, with D tentatively TRBD1 (5 bases). Germline V lookup: CDR1 MDHEN, CDR2 SYDVKM. Trimming stripped 6 bases from V and 1 base from J, with 9 bases between. This CDR3 contains 14 residues.

V and J are TRBV12-3 or TRBV12-4 and TRBJ2-2; TRBD1 might be the D (6 bases). The CDR3 is made up of 13 amino acids. Trimming removed 8 bases at V and 0 bases at J, with 7 bases between. The CDR3 region is CASQGSNTGELFF. The CDR3 coding sequence is TGTGCCAGCCAGGGGTCGAACACCGGGGAGCTGTTTTTT.

This clone was seen a handful of times. The CDR3 region has the DNA TGTGCCAGCAGTGCGGACAGGACCCGCTCCTACGAGCAGTACTTC. This codes for CASSADRTRSYEQYF. The V gene is TRBV25-1, the J gene TRBJ2-7, with 7 nucleotides matching TRBD1. CDR3 length: 15 amino acids. Trimming removed 4 bases from V and 0 bases from J; junction bases left unmatched: 6. Germline lookup yields CDR1 MGHDK and CDR2 SYGVNS.

The gene calls are TRBV13 and TRBJ1-4, with D perhaps TRBD1 (6 bases). V lost 7 bases to trimming and J lost 6 bases, with 15 bases between them. Germline V CDR1 and CDR2: PRHDT, FYEKMQ (reference sequence). The CDR3 is made up of 14 amino acids. The CDR3 coding sequence is TGTGCCAGCACCCTCACAGGGTGGGATGAAAAACTGTTTTTT. Protein sequence: CASTLTGWDEKLFF.

Only one count was recorded for this clone. V and J are TRBV10-3 and TRBJ2-7, with 7 bases that match TRBD1. CDR1 and CDR2 from the germline V gene are ENHRY and SYGVKD. The CDR3 has 13 residues. V was clipped by 5 bases and J by 0 bases; unmatched bases: 1. CDR3 residues: CAISRTGSYEQYF. CDR3 in DNA: TGTGCCATCAGTCGGACAGGCTCCTACGAGCAGTACTTC.

The table lists this clone with a count of one. This chain connects TRBV20-1 to TRBJ1-3, with D uncertain. The CDR3 runs 15 residues. The germline CDR1 and CDR2 sequences are DFQATT and SNEGSKA (reference sequence). V lost 3 bases, J lost 2 bases, and 14 bases lay in between. For the CDR3, the DNA is TGCAGTGCTAGTCCATCGCGGGGTGCTGGAAACACCATATATTTT. It is translated as CSASPSRGAGNTIYF.

This chain joins TRBV2 and TRBJ2-7, with 8 bases aligning to TRBD1. Trimming took 2 bases from V and 0 from J; bases not matched to a gene: 6. The CDR3 covers 16 residues. Germline V gene data show CDR1 as SNHLY and CDR2 as FYNNEI. CDR3 residues: CASSELRTGSSYEQYF. The CDR3 DNA sequence: TGTGCCAGCAGTGAACTAAGGACAGGGAGCTCCTACGAGCAGTACTTC.